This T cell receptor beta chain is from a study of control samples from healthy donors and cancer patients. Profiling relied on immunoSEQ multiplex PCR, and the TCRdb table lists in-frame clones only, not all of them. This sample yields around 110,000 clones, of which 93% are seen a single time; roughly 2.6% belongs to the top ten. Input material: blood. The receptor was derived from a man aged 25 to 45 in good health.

The CDR3 region is CACPRTDYNEQFF. CDR3 sequence (DNA): TGTGCCTGCCCTCGGACAGACTACAATGAGCAGTTCTTC. The chain joins TRBV30 to TRBJ2-1; D might be TRBD1 (6 bases). This CDR3 spans 13 amino acids. CDR1 and CDR2 (germline): GTSNPN, SVGIG (reference sequence). With 6 bases removed from V and 3 bases from J, the gap between germline ends came to 12 bases.